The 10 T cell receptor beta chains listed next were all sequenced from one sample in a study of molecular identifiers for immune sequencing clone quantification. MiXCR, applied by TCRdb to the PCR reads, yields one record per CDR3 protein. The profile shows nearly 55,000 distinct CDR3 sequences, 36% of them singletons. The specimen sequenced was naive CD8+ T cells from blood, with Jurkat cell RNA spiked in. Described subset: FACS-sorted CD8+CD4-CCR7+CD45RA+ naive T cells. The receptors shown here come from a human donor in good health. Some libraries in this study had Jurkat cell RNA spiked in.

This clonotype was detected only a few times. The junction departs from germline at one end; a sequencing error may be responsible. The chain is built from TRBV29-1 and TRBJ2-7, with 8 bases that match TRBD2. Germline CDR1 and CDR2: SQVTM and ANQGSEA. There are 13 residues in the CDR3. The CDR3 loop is CSVGPGRAYGQYF. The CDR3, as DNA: TGCAGCGTTGGGCCCGGGAGGGCCTACGGGCAGTACTTC.

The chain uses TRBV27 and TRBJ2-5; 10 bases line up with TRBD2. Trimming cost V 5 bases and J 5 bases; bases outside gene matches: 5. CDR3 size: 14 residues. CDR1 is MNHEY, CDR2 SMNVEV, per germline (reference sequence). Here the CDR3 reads CASSGLAGDETQYF. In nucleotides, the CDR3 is TGTGCCAGCAGTGGCCTAGCGGGAGATGAGACCCAGTACTTC.

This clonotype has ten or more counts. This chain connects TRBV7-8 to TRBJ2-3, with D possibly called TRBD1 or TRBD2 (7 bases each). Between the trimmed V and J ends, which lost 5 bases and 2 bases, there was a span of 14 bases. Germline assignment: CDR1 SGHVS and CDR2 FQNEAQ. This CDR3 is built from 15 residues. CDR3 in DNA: TGTGCCAGCAGCCCGCCAGGGGGGGACACAGATACGCAGTATTTT. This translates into CASSPPGGDTDTQYF. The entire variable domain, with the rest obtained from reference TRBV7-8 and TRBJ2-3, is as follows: GAGVSQSPRYKVAKRGQDVALRCDPISGHVSLFWYQQALGQGPEFLTYFQNEAQLDKSGLPSDRFFAERPEGSVSTLKIQRTQQEDSAVYLCASSPPGGDTDTQYFGPGTRLTVL.

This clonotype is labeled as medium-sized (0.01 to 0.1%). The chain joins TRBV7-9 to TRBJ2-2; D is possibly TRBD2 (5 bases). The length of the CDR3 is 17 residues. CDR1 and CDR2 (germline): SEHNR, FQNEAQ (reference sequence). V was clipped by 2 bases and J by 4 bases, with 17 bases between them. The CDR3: CASSLLDLPALTGELFF. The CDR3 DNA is TGTGCCAGCAGCTTACTGGACTTACCTGCCCTCACCGGGGAGCTGTTTTTT.

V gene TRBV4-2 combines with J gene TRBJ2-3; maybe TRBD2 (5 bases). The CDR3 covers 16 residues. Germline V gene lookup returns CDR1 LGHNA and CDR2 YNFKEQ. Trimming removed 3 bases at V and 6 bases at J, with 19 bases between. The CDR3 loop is CASSQEIWNRGDTQYF. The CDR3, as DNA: TGTGCCAGCAGCCAGGAGATATGGAACCGAGGGGATACGCAGTATTTT.

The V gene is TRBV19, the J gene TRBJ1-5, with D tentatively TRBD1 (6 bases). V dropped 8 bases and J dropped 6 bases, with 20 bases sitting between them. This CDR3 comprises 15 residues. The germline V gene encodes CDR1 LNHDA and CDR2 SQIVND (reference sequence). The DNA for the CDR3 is TGTGCCAGTTCATGGTGGGGGGCGCAGGGTCAGCCCCAGCATTTT. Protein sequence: CASSWWGAQGQPQHF.

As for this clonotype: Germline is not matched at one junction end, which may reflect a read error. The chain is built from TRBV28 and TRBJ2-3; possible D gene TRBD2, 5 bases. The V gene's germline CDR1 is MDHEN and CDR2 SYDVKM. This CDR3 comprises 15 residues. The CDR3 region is CASRIRILGDDTRYF. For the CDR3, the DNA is TGTGCCAGCAGAATACGCATTTTGGGAGACGATACGCGGTATTTT.

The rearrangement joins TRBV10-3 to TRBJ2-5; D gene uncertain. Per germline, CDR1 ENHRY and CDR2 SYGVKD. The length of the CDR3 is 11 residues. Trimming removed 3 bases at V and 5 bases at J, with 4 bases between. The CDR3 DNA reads TGTGCCATCAGTGACGATGAGACCCAGTACTTC. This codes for CAISDDETQYF.

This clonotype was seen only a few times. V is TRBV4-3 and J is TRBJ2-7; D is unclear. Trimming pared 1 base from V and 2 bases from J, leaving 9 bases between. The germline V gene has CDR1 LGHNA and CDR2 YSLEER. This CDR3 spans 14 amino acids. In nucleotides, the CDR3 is TGCGCCAGCAGCCAAGGAGGCAGAACCTACGAGCAGTACTTC. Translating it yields CASSQGGRTYEQYF.

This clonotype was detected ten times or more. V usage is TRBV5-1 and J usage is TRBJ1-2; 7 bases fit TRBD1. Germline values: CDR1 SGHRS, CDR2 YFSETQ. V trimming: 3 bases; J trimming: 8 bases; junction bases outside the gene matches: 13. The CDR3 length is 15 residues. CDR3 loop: CASSSPIGQERGYTF. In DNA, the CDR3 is TGCGCCAGCAGCTCTCCCATCGGACAGGAAAGAGGCTACACCTTC.